This TCR beta chain was captured in a study of T cell responses to AZD1222 COVID-19 vaccine (dated by TCRdb to the early 2020s). Notes on the research overall: TCR sequencing was performed for 230 to 250 trial participants, of whom about 200 were given two doses of AZD1222 and some 25 were given two doses of MenACWY control vaccine. Trial participants were enrolled into age subgroups of 18-55, 56-69 and 70-plus years, which contained around 140, 26 and 57 TCR-sequenced participants, respectively.

The CDR3 regions of human TCRbeta chains were analyzed by immunosequencing. Per the original workflow: TCRs in the repertoires were matched against a reference library of SARS-CoV-2-specific TCRs that had been generated with the MIRA antigen-specificity platform. Breadth meant the fraction of unique TCRs that were SARS-CoV-2-associated, whereas depth meant the fraction of total T cells that were SARS-CoV-2-associated. Using the MIRA data, each spike-specific TCR was mapped to the spike region that the TCR reacts to and placed in a CD4 or CD8 class. Log10-transformed breadth and depth values were compared by one-way ANOVA with Sidak's multiple comparisons tests. The clones in this table, taken by TCRdb from immuneACCESS, are in-frame only. Not every clone is retained; where verified, under half of the shortfall comes from an unresolved V gene, and the cause of the rest is unknown. That table supplies the V and J calls and clone size; D and trimming were determined from the DNA. The sample table holds 78,000 or so clones, of which around 81% were seen once. Together, the top ten hold 40% to 55% of the sample.

The research as a whole found: Because no samples from the day 14 peak response were available, repertoires could be characterized only after the peak T cell response. In the small 56-69-year group, the increase in depth fell short of significance, most likely because of low power. Reportedly, almost half of the unique spike-specific TCRs recognized epitopes lying outside the regions that are mutated in the B.1.351 and B.1.1.7 variants. After two AZD1222 doses, spike-specific TCR breadth and depth were significantly higher than at day 0 and than in MenACWY recipients. Participants were mostly white British and included more females than males, and it was suggested by the authors that clonal diversity may have been underestimated. The vaccine-associated CD4 TCRs covered the entire spike protein, and the dominant responses fell in regions 160-218 and 743-854. Only five to seven AZD1222 recipients were SARS-CoV-2 seropositive at baseline, limiting conclusions about previously exposed vaccinees.

The sample's time point, from its label and the paper: about 28 days (+/-7) after the second vaccine dose. AZD1222 recipients given second doses at about 4 weeks or at about 12 weeks were pooled, since spike-specific TCR depth and breadth were not found to differ between the two schedules. The vaccinee samples were drawn from two UK trials, COV001 and COV002, one of which was a single-blind randomized controlled phase 2/3 trial testing AZD1222 (ChAdOx1 nCoV-19) in healthy adults. For TCRbeta chain sequencing, PBMC samples were collected from trial participants at day 0 and at day 28 after the second dose. From cysteine to phenylalanine, the CDR3 is 13 amino acids long. The kept DNA is CDR3 alone, 39 bases in frame from the first base. V loses 3 bases, J loses 6 bases, and the germline ends lie 8 bases apart. Concerning this clone: Its recognized antigen is unknown. Per-base qualities were not stored, and no clone one base away is much larger. This same CDR3 is encoded by further DNA sequences in the sample.

The material was peripheral blood, obtained 28 days after the second AZD1222 dose. This receptor was taken from an adult who received the AZD1222 COVID-19 vaccine. The receptor chain draws on TRBV12-3 or TRBV12-4 and TRBJ2-2, with the D gene not confidently named. The sequenced DNA: TGTGCCAGCAGTTTTAATTCGGCCGGGGAGCTGTTTTTT. Its translation is CASSFNSAGELFF.